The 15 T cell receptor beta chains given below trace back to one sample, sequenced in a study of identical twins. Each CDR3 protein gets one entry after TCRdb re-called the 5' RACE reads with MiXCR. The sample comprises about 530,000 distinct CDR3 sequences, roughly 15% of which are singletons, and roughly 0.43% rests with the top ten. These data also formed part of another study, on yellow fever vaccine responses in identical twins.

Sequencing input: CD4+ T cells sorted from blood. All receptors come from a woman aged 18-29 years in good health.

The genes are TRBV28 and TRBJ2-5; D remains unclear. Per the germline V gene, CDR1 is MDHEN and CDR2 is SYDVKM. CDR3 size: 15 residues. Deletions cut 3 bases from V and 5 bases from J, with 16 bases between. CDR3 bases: TGTGCCAGCAGTTTGCCCGGGCGCCTCGGGGAGACCCAGTACTTC. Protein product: CASSLPGRLGETQYF.

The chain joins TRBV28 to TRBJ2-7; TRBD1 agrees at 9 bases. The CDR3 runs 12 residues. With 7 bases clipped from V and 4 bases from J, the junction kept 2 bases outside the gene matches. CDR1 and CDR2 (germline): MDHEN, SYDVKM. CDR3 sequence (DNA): TGTGCCAGCATTGGACAGGGGTACGAGCAGTACTTC. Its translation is CASIGQGYEQYF.

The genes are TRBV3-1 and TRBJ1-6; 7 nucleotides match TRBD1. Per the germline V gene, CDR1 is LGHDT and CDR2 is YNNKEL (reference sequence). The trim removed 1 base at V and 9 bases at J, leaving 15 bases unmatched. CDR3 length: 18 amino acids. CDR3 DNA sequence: TGTGCCAGCAGCCAAGGAGTAGGGGGCCAGATAAGAGGTTCACCCCTCCACTTT. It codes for CASSQGVGGQIRGSPLHF. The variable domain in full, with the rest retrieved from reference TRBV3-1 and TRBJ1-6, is DTAVSQTPKYLVTQMGNDKSIKCEQNLGHDTMYWYKQDSKKFLKIMFSYNNKELIINETVPNRFSPKSPDKAHLNLHINSLELGDSAVYFCASSQGVGGQIRGSPLHFGNGTRLTVT.

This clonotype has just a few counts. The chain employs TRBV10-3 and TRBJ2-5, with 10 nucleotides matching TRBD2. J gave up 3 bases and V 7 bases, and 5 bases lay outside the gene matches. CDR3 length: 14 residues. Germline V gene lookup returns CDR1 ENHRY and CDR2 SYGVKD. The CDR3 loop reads CAIKGTSGEETQYF. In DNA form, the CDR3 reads TGTGCCATCAAGGGTACTAGCGGGGAAGAGACCCAGTACTTC.

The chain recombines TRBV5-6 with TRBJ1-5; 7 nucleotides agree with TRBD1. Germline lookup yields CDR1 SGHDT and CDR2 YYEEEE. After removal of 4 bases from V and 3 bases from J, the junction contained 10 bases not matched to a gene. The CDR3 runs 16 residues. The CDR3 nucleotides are TGTGCCAGCAGCCATGGCCCCGGGACAGACAATCAGCCCCAGCATTTT. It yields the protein CASSHGPGTDNQPQHF.

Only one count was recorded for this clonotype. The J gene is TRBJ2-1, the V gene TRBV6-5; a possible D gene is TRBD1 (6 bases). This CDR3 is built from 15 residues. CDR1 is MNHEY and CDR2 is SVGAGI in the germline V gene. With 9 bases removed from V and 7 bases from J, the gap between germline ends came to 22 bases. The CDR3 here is CASRYSRTAPNEQFF. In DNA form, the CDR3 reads TGTGCCAGTCGGTACTCCAGGACAGCCCCGAATGAGCAGTTCTTC.

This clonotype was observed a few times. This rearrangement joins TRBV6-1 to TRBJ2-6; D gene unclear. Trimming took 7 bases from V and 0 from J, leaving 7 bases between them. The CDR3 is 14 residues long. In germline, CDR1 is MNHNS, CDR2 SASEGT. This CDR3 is CASKSSSGANVLTF. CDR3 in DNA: TGTGCCAGCAAAAGCTCCTCTGGGGCCAACGTCCTGACTTTC.

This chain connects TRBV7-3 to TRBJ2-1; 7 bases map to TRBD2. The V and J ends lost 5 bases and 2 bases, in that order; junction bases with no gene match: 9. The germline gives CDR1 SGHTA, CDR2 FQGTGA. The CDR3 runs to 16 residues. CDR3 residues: CASSPGRGSTYNEQFF. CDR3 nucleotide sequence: TGTGCCAGCAGCCCCGGGCGCGGGAGTACCTACAATGAGCAGTTCTTC.

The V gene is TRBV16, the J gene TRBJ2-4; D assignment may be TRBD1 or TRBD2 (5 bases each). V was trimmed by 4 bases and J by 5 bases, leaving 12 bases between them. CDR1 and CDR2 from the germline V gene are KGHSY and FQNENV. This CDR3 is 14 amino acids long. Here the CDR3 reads CASSRARDQNIQYF. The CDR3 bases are TGTGCCAGCAGCCGCGCCAGGGACCAAAACATTCAGTACTTC. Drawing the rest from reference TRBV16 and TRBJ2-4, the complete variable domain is GEEVAQTPKHLVRGEGQKAKLYCAPIKGHSYVFWYQQVLKNEFKFLISFQNENVFDETGMPKERFSAKCLPNSPCSLEIQATKLEDSAVYFCASSRARDQNIQYFGAGTRLSVL.

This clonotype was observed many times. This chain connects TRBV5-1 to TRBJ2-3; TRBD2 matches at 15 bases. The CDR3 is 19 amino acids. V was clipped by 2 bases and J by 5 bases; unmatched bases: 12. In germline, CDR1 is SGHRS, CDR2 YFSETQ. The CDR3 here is CASSFQGLAGGPFGDTQYF. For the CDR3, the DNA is TGCGCCAGCAGCTTCCAAGGACTAGCGGGAGGGCCTTTCGGAGATACGCAGTATTTT.

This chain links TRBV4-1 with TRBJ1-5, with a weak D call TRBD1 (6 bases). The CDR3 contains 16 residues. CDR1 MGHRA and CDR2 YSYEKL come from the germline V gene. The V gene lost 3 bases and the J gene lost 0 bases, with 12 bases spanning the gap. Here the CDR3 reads CASSHQQGASNQPQHF. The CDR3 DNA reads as TGCGCCAGCAGCCACCAACAGGGAGCTAGCAATCAGCCCCAGCATTTT.

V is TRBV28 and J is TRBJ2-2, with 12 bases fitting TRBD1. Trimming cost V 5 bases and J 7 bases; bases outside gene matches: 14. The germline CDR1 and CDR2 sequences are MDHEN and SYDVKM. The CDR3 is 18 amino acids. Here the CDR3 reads CASSRPPGTGGKGGELFF. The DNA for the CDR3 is TGTGCCAGCAGTCGGCCTCCCGGGACAGGGGGCAAGGGCGGGGAGCTGTTTTTT.

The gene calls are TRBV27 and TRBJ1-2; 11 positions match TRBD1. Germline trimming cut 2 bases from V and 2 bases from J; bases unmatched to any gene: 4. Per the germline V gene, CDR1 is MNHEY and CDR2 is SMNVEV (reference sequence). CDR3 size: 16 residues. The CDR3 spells CASSLGTGGSNYGYTF. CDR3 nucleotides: TGTGCCAGCAGTTTAGGGACAGGGGGATCGAACTATGGCTACACCTTC.

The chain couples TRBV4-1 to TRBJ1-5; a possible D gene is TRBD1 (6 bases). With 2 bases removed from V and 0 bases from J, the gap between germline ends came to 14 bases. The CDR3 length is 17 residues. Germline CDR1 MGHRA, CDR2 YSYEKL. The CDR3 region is CASSQSLTGVSNQPQHF. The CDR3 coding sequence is TGCGCCAGCAGCCAATCACTGACAGGTGTTAGCAATCAGCCCCAGCATTTT.

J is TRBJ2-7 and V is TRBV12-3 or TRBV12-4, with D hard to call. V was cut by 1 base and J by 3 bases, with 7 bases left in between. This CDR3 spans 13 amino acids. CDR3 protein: CASSLGTNYEQYF. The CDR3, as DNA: TGTGCCAGCAGTTTAGGGACGAACTACGAGCAGTACTTC.